This TCR beta chain was found in a study of blood T cell repertoires in COVID-19. Study-level background: The study drew acute and convalescent COVID-19 samples from the United States, Italy and Spain. Sample material is recorded as cDNA or gDNA derived from T cells, B-cell-depleted T cells, or PBMCs.

Original analysis: Reference gene primers were amplified, and this amplification served to estimate nucleated cell counts. Generated by immunoSEQ multiplex PCR, the TCRdb table keeps only in-frame clones and is missing some. V and J calls and clone size are as listed in that table; D and trimming were resolved from the DNA. In the table there are more than 50,000 clones, 75% to 95% of which are singletons. The CDR3 totals 15 residues. Germline CDR1 SEHNR, CDR2 FQNEAQ (reference sequence). Unmatched junction bases numbered 7, after V lost 2 bases and J lost 11 bases. The gene calls are TRBV7-9 and TRBJ2-2, with 11 bases that match TRBD2. This receptor was obtained from a man at least 80 years old with acute or convalescent COVID-19. Sequencing was performed on peripheral blood. The CDR3: CASSLKTSGGLELFF. DNA for the CDR3: TGTGCCAGCAGCTTAAAAACTAGCGGGGGCCTCGAGCTGTTTTTT.